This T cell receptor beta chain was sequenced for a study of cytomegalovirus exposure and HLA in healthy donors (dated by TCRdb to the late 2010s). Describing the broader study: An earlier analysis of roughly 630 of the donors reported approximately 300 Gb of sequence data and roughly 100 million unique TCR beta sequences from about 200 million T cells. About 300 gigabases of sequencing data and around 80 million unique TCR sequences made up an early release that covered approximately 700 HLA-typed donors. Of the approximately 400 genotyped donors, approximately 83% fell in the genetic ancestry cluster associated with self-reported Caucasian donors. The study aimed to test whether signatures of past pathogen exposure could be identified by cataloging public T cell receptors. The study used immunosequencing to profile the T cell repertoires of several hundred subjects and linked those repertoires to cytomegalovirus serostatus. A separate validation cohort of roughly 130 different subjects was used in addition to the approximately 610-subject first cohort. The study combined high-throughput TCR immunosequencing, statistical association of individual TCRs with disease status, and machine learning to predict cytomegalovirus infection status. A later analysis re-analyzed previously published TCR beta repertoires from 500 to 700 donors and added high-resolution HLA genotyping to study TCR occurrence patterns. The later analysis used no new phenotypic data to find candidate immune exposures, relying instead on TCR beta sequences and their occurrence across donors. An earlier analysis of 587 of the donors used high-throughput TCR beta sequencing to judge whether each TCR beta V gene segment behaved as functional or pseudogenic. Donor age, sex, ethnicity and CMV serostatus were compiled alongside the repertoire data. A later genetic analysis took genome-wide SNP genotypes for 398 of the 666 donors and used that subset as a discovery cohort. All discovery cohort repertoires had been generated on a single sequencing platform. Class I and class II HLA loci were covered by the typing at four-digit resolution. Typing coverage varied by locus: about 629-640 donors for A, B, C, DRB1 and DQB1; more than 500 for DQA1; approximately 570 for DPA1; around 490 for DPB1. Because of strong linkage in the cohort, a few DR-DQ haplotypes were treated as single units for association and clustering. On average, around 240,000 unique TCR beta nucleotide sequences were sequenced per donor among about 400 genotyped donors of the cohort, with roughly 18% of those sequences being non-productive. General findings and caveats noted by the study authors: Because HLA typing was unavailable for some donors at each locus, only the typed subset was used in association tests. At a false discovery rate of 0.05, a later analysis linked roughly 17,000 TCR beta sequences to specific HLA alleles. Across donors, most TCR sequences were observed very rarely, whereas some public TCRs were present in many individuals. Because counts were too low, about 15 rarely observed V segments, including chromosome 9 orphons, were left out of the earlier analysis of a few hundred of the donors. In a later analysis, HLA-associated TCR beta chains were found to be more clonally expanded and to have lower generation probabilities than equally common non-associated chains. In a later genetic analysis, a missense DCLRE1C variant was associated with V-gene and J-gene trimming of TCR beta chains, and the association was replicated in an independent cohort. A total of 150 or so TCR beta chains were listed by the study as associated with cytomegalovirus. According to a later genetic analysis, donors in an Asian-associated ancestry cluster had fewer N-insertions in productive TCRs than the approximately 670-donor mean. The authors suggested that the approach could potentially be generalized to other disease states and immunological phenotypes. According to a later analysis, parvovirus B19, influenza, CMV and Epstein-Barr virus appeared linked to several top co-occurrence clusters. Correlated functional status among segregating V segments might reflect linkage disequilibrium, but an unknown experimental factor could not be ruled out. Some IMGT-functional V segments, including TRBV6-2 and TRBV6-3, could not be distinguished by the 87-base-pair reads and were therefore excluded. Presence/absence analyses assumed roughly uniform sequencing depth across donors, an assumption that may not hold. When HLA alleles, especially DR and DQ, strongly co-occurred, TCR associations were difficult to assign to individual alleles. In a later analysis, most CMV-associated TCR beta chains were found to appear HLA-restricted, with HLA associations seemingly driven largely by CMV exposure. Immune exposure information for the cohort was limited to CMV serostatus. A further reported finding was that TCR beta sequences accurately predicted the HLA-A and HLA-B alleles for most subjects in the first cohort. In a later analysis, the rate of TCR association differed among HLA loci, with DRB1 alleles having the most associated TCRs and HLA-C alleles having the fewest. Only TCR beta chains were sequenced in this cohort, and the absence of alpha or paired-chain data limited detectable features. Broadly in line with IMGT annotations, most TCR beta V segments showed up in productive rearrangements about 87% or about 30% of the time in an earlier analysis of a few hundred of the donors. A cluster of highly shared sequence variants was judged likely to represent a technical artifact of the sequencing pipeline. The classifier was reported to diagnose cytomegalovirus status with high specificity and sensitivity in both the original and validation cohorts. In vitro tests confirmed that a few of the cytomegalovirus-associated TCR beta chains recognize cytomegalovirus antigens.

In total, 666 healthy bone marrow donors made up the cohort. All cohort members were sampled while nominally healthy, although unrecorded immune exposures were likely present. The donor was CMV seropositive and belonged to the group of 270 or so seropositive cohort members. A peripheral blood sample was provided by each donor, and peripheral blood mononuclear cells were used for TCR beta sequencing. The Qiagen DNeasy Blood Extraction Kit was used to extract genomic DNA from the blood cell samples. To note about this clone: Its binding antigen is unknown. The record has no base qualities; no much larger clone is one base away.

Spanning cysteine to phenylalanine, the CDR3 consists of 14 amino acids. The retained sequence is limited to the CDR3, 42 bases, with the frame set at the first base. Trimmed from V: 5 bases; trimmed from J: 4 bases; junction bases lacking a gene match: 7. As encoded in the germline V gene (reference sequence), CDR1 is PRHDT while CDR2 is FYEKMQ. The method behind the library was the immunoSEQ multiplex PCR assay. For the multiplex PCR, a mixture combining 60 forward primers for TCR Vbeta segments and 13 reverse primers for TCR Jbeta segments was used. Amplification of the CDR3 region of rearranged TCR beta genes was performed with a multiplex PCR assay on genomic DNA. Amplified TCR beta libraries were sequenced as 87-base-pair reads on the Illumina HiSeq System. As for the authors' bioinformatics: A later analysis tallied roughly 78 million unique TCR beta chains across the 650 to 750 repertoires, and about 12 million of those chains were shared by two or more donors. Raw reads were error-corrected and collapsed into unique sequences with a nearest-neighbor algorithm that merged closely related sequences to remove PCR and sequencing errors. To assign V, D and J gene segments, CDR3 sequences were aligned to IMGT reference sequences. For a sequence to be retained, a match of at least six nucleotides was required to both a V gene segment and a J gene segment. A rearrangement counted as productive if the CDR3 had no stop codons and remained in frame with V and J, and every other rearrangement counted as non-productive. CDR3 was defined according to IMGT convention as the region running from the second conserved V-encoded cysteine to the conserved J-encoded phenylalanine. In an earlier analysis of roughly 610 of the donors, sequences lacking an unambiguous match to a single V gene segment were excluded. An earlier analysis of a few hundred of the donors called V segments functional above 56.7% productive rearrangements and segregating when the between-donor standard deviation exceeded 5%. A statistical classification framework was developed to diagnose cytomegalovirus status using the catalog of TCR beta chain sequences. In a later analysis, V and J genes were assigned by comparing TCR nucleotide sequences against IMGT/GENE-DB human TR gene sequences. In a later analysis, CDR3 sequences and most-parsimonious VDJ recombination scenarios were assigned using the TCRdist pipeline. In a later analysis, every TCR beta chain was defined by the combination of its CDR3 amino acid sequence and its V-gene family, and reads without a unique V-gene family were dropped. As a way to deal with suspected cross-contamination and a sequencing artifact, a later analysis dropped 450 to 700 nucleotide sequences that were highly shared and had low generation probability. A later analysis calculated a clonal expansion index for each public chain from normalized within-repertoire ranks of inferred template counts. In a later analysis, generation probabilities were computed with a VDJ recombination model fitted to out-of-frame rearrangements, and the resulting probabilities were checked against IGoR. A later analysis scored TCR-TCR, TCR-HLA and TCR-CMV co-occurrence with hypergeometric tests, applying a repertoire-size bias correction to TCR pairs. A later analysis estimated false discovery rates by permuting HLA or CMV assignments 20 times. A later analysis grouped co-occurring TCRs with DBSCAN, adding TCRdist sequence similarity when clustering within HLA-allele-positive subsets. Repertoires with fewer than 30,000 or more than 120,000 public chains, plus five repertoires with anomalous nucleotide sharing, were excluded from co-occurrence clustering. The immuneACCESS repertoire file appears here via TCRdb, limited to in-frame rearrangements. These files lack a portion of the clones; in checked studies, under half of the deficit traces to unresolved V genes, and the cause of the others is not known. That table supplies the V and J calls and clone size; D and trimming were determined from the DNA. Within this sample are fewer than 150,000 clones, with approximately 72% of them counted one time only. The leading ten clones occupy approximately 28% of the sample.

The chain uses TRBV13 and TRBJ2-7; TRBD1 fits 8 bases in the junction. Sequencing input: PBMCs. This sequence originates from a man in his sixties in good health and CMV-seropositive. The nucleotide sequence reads TGTGCCAGCAGCGTGGGACAGGCGACGTACGAGCAGTACTTC. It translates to CASSVGQATYEQYF.